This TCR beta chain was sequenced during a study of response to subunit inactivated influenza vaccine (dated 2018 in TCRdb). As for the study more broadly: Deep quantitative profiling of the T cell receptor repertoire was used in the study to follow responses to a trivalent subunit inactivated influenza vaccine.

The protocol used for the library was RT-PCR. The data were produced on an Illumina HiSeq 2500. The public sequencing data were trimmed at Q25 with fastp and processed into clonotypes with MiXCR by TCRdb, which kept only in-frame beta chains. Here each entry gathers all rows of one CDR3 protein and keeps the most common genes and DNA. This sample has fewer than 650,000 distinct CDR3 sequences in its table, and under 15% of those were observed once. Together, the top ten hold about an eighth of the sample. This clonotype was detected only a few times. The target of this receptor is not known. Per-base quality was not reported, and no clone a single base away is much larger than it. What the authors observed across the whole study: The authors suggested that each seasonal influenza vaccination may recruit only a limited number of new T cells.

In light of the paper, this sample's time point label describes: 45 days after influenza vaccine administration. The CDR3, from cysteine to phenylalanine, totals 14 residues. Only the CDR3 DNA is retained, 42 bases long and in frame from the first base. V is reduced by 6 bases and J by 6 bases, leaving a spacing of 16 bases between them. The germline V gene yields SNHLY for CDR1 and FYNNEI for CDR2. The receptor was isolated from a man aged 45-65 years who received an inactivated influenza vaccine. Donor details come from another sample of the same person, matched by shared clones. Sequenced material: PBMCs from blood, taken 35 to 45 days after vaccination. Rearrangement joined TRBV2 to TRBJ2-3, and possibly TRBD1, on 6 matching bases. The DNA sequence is TGTGCCAGCAGCCGGGACCCAGGGGCGGATACGCAGTATTTT. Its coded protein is CASSRDPGADTQYF.